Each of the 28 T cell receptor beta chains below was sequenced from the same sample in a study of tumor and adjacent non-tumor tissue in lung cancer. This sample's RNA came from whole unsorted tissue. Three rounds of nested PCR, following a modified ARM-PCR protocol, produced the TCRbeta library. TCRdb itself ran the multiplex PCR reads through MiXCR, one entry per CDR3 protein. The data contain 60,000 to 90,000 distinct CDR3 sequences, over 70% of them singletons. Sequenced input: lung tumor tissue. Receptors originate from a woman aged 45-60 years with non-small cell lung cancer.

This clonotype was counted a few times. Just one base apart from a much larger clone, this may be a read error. CDR3 amino acids: CASSLGQGNGDMQYF. The CDR3 region has the DNA TGCGCCAGCAGCCTGGGACAGGGAAATGGAGATATGCAGTATTTT. This chain joins TRBV5-1 and TRBJ2-3, with TRBD1 matching 9 bases. CDR1 and CDR2 from the germline V gene are SGHRS and YFSETQ. This CDR3 comprises 15 residues. The full variable domain, with the rest looked up from reference TRBV5-1 and TRBJ2-3, is KAGVTQTPRYLIKTRGQQVTLSCSPISGHRSVSWYQQTPGQGLQFLFEYFSETQRNKGNFPGRFSGRQFSNSRSEMNVSTLELGDSALYLCASSLGQGNGDMQYFGPGTRLTVL.

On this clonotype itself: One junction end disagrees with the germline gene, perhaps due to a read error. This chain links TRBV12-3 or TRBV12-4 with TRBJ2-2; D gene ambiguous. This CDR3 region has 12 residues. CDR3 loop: CASSYRTRELFF. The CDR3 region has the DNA TGTGCCAGTAGTTATCGCACCAGGGAGCTGTTTTTT.

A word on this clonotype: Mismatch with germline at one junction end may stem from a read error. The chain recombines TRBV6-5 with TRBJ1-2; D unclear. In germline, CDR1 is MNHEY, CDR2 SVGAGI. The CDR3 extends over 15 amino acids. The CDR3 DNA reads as TGTGCCAGCAGTTACGCCGGGATATCTCTTCATGGCTACATCTTC. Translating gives CASSYAGISLHGYIF.

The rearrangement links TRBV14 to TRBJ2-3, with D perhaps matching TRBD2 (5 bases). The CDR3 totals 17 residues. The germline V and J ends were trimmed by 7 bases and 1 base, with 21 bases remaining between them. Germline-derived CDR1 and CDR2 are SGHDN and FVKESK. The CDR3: CASIPYWAEAGTDTQYF. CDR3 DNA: TGTGCCAGCATCCCCTACTGGGCGGAGGCTGGCACAGATACGCAGTATTTT.

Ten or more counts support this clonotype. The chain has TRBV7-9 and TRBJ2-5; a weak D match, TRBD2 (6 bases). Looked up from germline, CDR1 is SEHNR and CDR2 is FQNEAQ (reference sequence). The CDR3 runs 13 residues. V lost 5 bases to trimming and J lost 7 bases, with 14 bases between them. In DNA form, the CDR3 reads TGTGCCAGCAGCCTGGGTGGAGCGGGGACCCAGTACTTC. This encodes CASSLGGAGTQYF.

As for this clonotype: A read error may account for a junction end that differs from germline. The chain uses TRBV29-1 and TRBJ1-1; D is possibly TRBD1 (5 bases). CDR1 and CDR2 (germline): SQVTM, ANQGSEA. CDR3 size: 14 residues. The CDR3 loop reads CCVVPHGGNTEAFF. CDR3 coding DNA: TGCTGCGTTGTACCTCACGGGGGTAACACTGAAGCTTTCTTT.

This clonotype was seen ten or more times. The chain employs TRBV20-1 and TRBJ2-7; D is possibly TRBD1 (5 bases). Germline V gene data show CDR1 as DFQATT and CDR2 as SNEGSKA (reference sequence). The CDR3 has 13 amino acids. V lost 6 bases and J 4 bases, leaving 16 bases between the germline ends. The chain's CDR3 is CSAATYGAYEQYF. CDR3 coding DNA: TGCAGTGCCGCTACCTATGGGGCATACGAGCAGTACTTC.

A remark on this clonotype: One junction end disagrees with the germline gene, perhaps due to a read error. CDR3: CANSLAGGTEELLF. The CDR3 DNA is TGTGCCAACAGCCTAGCGGGGGGCACCGAGGAGCTGTTATTT. The J gene is TRBJ2-2, the V gene TRBV11-3; 11 bases align to TRBD2. The germline CDR1 and CDR2 sequences are SGHNT and YENEEA. The CDR3 length is 14 residues.

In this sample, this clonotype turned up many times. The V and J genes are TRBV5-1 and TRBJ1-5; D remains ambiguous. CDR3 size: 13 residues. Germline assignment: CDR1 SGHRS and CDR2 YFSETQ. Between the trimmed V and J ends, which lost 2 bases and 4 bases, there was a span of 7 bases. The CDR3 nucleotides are TGCGCCAGCAGCTTAACCTCAAATCAGCCCCAGCATTTT. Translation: CASSLTSNQPQHF.

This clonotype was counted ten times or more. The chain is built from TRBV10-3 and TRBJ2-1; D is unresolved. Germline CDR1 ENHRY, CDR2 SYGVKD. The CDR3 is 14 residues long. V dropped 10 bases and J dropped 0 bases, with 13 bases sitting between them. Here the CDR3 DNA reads TGTGCCAATTCCCCCGCCGGCTCCTACAATGAGCAGTTCTTC. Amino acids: CANSPAGSYNEQFF.

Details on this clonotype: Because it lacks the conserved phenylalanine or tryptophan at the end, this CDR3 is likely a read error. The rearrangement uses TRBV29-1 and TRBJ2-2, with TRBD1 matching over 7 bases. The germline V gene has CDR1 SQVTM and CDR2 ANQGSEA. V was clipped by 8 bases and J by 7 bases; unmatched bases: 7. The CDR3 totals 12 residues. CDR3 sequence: CSSGQRFGELFL. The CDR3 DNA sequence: TGCAGCTCGGGACAGCGTTTCGGGGAGCTGTTTCTT.

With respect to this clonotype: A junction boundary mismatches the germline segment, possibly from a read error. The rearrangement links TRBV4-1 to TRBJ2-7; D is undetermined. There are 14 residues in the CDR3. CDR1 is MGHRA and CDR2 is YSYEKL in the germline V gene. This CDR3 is CTSSQDTRVWEQYF. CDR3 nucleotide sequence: TGCACCAGCAGCCAAGACACAAGGGTCTGGGAGCAGTACTTC.

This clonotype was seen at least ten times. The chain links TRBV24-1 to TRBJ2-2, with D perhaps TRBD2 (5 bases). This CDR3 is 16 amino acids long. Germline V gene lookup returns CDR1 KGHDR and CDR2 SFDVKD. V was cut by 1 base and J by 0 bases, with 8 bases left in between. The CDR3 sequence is CATSDLPAANTGELFF. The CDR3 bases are TGTGCCACCAGTGATTTACCAGCGGCGAACACCGGGGAGCTGTTTTTT.

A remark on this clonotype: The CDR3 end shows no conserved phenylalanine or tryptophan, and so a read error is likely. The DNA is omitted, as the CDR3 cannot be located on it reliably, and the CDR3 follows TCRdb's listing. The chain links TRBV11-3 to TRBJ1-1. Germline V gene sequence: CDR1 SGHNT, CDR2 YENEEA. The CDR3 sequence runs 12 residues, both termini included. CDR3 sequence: CAGRVGNTEAYD.

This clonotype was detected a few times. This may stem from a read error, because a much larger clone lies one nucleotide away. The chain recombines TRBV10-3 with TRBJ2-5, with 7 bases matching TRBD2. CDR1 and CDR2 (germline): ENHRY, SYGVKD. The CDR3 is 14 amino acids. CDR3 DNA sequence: TGTACCATCAGTGAGTTAGCGGGTGCCGAGACCCAGTACTTC. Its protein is CTISELAGAETQYF.

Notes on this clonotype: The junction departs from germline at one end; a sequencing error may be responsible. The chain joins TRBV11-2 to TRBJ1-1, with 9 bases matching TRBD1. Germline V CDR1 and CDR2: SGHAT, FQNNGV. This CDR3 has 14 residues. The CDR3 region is CTSGFLDRGTEVFF. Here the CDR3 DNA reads TGTACCAGCGGCTTTTTGGACAGGGGCACTGAAGTTTTCTTT.

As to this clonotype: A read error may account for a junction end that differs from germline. CDR3 sequence reads: CASCQDVGAGGRGNQPQHF. The CDR3 DNA reads TGCGCCAGCTGCCAAGATGTGGGTGCGGGGGGCAGGGGCAATCAGCCCCAGCATTTT. V usage is TRBV4-1 and J usage is TRBJ1-5, with D possibly TRBD1 on 6 matching bases. Germline V gene data show CDR1 as MGHRA and CDR2 as YSYEKL. The CDR3 has 19 amino acids.

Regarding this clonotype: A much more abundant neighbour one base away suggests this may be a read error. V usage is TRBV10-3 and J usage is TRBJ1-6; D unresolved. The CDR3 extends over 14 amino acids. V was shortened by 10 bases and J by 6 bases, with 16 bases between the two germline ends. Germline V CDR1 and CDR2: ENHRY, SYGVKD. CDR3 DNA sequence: TGTGCCACTTCACCGGCGGCGTGTAATTCACCCCTCCACTTT. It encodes CATSPAACNSPLHF.

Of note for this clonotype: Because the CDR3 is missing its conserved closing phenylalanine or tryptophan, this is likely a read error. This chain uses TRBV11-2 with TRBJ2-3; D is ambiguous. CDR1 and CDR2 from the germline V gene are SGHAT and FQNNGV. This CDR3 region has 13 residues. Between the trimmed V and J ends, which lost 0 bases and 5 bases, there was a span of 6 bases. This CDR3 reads CASSLDRGDTQYI. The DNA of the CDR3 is TGTGCCAGCAGCTTAGATCGAGGAGATACGCAGTATATT.

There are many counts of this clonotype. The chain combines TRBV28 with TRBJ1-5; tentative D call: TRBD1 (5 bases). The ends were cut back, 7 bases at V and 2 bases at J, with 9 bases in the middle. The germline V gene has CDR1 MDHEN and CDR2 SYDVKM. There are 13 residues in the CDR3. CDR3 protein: CASKRGGNQPQHF. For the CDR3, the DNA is TGTGCCAGCAAACGGGGGGGCAATCAGCCCCAGCATTTT.

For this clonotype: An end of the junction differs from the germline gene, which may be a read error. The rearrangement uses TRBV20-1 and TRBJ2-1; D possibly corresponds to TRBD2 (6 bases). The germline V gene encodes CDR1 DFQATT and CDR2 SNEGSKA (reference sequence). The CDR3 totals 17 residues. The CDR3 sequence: CSARPTPSATPYKEQFF. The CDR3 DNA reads TGCAGTGCTAGACCCACCCCTAGCGCGACCCCTTACAAAGAGCAGTTCTTC.

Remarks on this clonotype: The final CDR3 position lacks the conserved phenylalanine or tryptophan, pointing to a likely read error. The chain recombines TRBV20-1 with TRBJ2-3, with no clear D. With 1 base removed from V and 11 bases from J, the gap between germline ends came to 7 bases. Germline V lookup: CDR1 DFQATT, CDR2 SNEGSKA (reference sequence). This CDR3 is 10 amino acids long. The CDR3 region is CSARGRGQYS. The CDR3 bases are TGCAGTGCTAGAGGACGCGGGCAGTATTCT.

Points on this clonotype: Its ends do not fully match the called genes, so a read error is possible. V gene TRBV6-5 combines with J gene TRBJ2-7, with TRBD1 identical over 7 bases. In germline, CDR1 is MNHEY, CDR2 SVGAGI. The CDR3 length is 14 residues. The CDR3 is CASHHLEGAYGQCF. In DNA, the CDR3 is TGTGCCAGTCACCACCTCGAGGGGGCCTACGGGCAGTGCTTC.

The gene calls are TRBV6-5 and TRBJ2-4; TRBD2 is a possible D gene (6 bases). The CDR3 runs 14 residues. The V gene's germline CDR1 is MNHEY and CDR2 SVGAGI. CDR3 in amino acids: CTTTLRGGKNIQYF. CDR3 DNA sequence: TGTACCACCACGCTGAGGGGAGGCAAAAACATTCAGTACTTC.

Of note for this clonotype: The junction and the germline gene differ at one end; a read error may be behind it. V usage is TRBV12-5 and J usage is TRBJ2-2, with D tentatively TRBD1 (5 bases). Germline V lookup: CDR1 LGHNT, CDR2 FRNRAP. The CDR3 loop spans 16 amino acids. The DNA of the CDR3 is TGCGCTAGTGGCCATTCTCATGTGGGGCCCACCGGGGAGCTGTTTTTT. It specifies CASGHSHVGPTGELFF.

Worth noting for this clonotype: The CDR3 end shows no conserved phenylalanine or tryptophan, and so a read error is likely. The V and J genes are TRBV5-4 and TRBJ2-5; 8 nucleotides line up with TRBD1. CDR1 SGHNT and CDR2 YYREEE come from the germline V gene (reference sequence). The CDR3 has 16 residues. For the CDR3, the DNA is TGTGCCAGCAGCGCAAGACAGGGGAACAGTCGAGAGAGCCAGTACCTC. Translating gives CASSARQGNSRESQYL.

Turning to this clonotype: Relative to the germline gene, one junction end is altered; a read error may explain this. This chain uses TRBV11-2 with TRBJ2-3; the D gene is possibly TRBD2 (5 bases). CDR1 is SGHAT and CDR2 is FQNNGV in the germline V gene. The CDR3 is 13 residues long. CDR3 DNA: TGTGTCAGCGGCTTGATAACCTGGGATACGCAGTATTTT. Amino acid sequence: CVSGLITWDTQYF. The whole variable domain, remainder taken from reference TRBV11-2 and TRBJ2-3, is EAGVAQSPRYKIIEKRQSVAFWCNPISGHATLYWYQQILGQGPKLLIQFQNNGVVDDSQLPKDRFSAERLKGVDSTLKIQPAKLEDSAVYLCVSGLITWDTQYFGPGTRLTVL.

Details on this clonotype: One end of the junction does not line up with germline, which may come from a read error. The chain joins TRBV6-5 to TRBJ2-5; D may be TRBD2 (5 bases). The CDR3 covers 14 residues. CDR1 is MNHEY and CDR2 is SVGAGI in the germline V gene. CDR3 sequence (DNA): TGTTCCAGCAGCCCCGGGGTAGTCCAAGAGACCCAGTACTTC. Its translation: CSSSPGVVQETQYF.